Each of the 25 T cell receptor beta chains below was sequenced from the same sample in a study of neurological immune-mediated disorders (dated by TCRdb to about 2019). The library was produced with 5' RACE. Sequencing relied on an Illumina HiSeq 2500. TCRdb cleaned the public reads at Q25 with fastp, built clones with MiXCR and kept in-frame beta chains. One record per CDR3 amino acid sequence lists the most common genes and DNA. The sample table shows approximately 20,000 distinct CDR3 sequences, and 6% to 8.5% are seen once. The ten largest clones add up to less than 20% of the sample. The sequencing sample was made of CD8+ T cells from blood. The receptors come from a woman aged 25-40 years with HTLV-1-associated myelopathy (HAM/TSP).

In this sample, this clonotype is medium-sized. The rearrangement links TRBV29-1 to TRBJ2-2; a weak D match, TRBD2 (6 bases). V was pared by 5 bases and J by 7 bases, with 17 bases between. There are 14 residues in the CDR3. The germline gives CDR1 SQVTM, CDR2 ANQGSEA. The CDR3: CSVYRQPGGGELFF. As DNA, the CDR3 is TGCAGCGTTTACCGACAGCCCGGGGGCGGGGAGCTGTTTTTT.

This clonotype was found many times. CDR3 region: CSARDLTTSVRIHEQFF. Here the CDR3 DNA reads TGCAGTGCTAGAGACCTTACGACTAGCGTGAGGATCCATGAGCAGTTCTTC. The chain has TRBV20-1 and TRBJ2-1, with TRBD2 matching over 8 bases. The CDR3 consists of 17 residues. Germline values: CDR1 DFQATT, CDR2 SNEGSKA (reference sequence). Trimming at V came to 0 bases and at J to 8 bases, leaving 15 bases not matched to a gene.

At least ten counts were recorded for this clonotype. This chain joins TRBV20-1 and TRBJ2-1; 8 bases align to TRBD1. The CDR3 spans 16 residues. CDR1 and CDR2 from the germline V gene are DFQATT and SNEGSKA (reference sequence). Trimming removed 0 bases from V and 5 bases from J; junction bases left unmatched: 9. CDR3 sequence: CSARDWRTGSHNEQFF. Here the CDR3 DNA reads TGCAGTGCTAGAGATTGGCGGACAGGGAGTCACAATGAGCAGTTCTTC.

A remark on this clonotype: Because the CDR3's place on the DNA is in doubt, the DNA is left out and the CDR3 is given as listed by TCRdb. The rearrangement joins TRBV7-3 to TRBJ2-3; TRBD1, as called in the table, went unchecked against the DNA. The CDR3 extends over 24 residues, inclusive of both ends. Germline V CDR1 and CDR2: SGHTA, FQGTGA. The CDR3 loop reads CASSFYICSARDRSVGRLTDTQYF.

This clonotype was observed many times. The gene calls are TRBV11-3 and TRBJ2-1; tentatively, D is TRBD2 (6 bases). V shed 5 bases and J shed 7 bases, with 12 bases lying between them. CDR1 is SGHNT and CDR2 is YENEEA in the germline V gene. CDR3 length: 13 residues. The CDR3 DNA is TGTGCCAGCAGCCCCCCTGGGGGGAATGAGCAGTTCTTC. It translates to CASSPPGGNEQFF. Combining the CDR3 with reference TRBV11-3 and TRBJ2-1 gives the whole variable domain EAGVVQSPRYKIIEKKQPVAFWCNPISGHNTLYWYLQNLGQGPELLIRYENEEAVDDSQLPKDRFSAERLKGVDSTLKIQPAELGDSAVYLCASSPPGGNEQFFGPGTRLTVL.

The chain combines TRBV29-1 with TRBJ1-1; no reliable D call. This CDR3 has 15 residues. Germline loops: CDR1 SQVTM, CDR2 ANQGSEA. Trimming pared 2 bases from V and 0 bases from J, leaving 13 bases between. The CDR3 DNA is TGCAGCGTTGAAATGGCCGAATTCTTGAACACTGAAGCTTTCTTT. Amino acid sequence: CSVEMAEFLNTEAFF.

This clonotype showed up many times. This sequence joins TRBV20-1 and TRBJ2-5; D may be TRBD1 (5 bases). The CDR3 contains 14 residues. The ends were cut back, 5 bases at V and 4 bases at J, with 17 bases in the middle. Germline CDR1 reads DFQATT; CDR2 reads SNEGSKA (reference sequence). The CDR3 DNA follows: TGCAGTGCTCCCCAGGTGGGGCCAGGAGAGACCCAGTACTTC. It yields the protein CSAPQVGPGETQYF.

This clonotype was seen many times. V gene TRBV6-5 combines with J gene TRBJ2-2; D might be TRBD2 (5 bases). The CDR3 covers 13 residues. CDR1 MNHEY and CDR2 SVGAGI come from the germline V gene. V shed 2 bases and J shed 6 bases, with 7 bases lying between them. The CDR3 bases are TGTGCCAGCAGTTACATCGGGGCCGGGGAGCTGTTTTTT. Translating it yields CASSYIGAGELFF.

Worth noting for this clonotype: A much larger clone lies one base from this, so it may be a read error. The chain is built from TRBV7-9 and TRBJ1-2; tentatively, D is TRBD1 (5 bases). The CDR3 consists of 15 residues. Germline CDR1 is SEHNR and CDR2 is FQNEAQ (reference sequence). The CDR3 sequence: CVSSSRDGPFYGYTF. CDR3 DNA sequence: TGTGTCAGCAGCTCCAGGGACGGCCCCTTCTATGGCTACACCTTC.

This clonotype showed up many times. The chain carries TRBV29-1 and TRBJ2-7, with 8 bases matching TRBD1. Germline CDR1 reads SQVTM; CDR2 reads ANQGSEA. CDR3 length: 15 residues. J lost 0 bases, V lost 4 bases, and 8 bases had no gene match. CDR3 nucleotides: TGCAGCGTTGGGGGCTGGACAGGGAGCTCCTACGAGCAGTACTTC. Its translation: CSVGGWTGSSYEQYF.

This clonotype has ten or more counts. V is TRBV20-1 and J is TRBJ2-3; no clear D gene. The CDR3 extends over 16 amino acids. Germline CDR1 reads DFQATT; CDR2 reads SNEGSKA (reference sequence). Trimming shortened V by 1 base and J by 0 bases, and 14 bases separated the two germline ends. The CDR3 spells CSARVLSKNSTDTQYF. The CDR3 DNA reads TGCAGTGCTAGAGTACTGTCTAAAAATAGCACAGATACGCAGTATTTT.

In its sample, this clonotype ranks as medium-sized. The CDR3 reads CARIQGKGAFF. For the CDR3, the DNA is TGCGCCAGGATACAGGGGAAGGGAGCTTTCTTT. This sequence joins TRBV5-1 and TRBJ1-1; 7 bases agree with TRBD1. Losses at the gene ends were 8 bases for V and 10 bases for J; bases not matched to a gene: 8. The germline V gene encodes CDR1 SGHRS and CDR2 YFSETQ. The CDR3 runs to 11 residues. Full variable domain (remainder filled in from reference TRBV5-1 and TRBJ1-1): KAGVTQTPRYLIKTRGQQVTLSCSPISGHRSVSWYQQTPGQGLQFLFEYFSETQRNKGNFPGRFSGRQFSNSRSEMNVSTLELGDSALYLCARIQGKGAFFGQGTRLTVV.

By sample share, this clonotype is medium-sized. The rearrangement uses TRBV29-1 and TRBJ2-1; 9 bases match TRBD2. With 5 bases clipped from V and 6 bases from J, the junction kept 8 bases outside the gene matches. The CDR3 contains 14 residues. From germline, CDR1 is SQVTM and CDR2 ANQGSEA. The CDR3 bases are TGCAGCGTTACCCTAGCGGGGATATTCAATGAGCAGTTCTTC. Its translation is CSVTLAGIFNEQFF.

With regard to this clonotype: The final CDR3 position lacks the conserved phenylalanine or tryptophan, pointing to a likely read error. The chain has TRBV30 and TRBJ2-1; unclear D gene. This CDR3 region has 13 residues. CDR1 and CDR2 (germline): GTSNPN, SVGIG (reference sequence). Deletions cut 2 bases from V and 0 bases from J, with 5 bases between. CDR3 sequence: CAWSFSSYNEQFV. CDR3 in DNA: TGTGCCTGGAGTTTCAGCTCCTACAATGAGCAGTTCGTC.

This clonotype has ten or more counts. J is TRBJ2-7 and V is TRBV5-6; the D gene is possibly TRBD2 (5 bases). CDR3 size: 14 residues. Germline V lookup: CDR1 SGHDT, CDR2 YYEEEE. The V end was cut by 0 bases, the J end by 9 bases, with 16 bases between. The DNA for the CDR3 is TGTGCCAGCAGCTTGGCGGCAGGCCCCCGGGGGCAGTACTTC. Protein sequence: CASSLAAGPRGQYF.

This clonotype has at least ten counts. The J gene is TRBJ2-5, the V gene TRBV6-5, with 9 bases aligning to TRBD1. With 2 bases clipped from V and 1 base from J, the junction kept 11 bases outside the gene matches. CDR1 MNHEY and CDR2 SVGAGI come from the germline V gene. The CDR3 sequence is 18 residues long. The CDR3 sequence: CASSYRYRWDRAQETQYF. CDR3 DNA: TGTGCCAGCAGTTACCGCTACCGATGGGACAGGGCCCAAGAGACCCAGTACTTC.

By share of the sample, this clonotype is medium-sized. The CDR3 DNA follows: TGTGCCAGCAGCCAAGTCGAAGGAAGTGCCACAGATACGCAGTATTTT. Its translation: CASSQVEGSATDTQYF. V is TRBV4-2 and J is TRBJ2-3; D is unclear. Germline V CDR1 and CDR2: LGHNA, YNFKEQ. This CDR3 spans 16 amino acids. Between the trimmed V and J ends, which lost 1 base and 2 bases, there was a span of 13 bases.

This clonotype was detected many times. V gene TRBV7-8 combines with J gene TRBJ2-1; D is ambiguous. Germline V lookup: CDR1 SGHVS, CDR2 FQNEAQ. The CDR3 totals 13 residues. With 3 bases removed from V and 8 bases from J, the gap between germline ends came to 11 bases. CDR3 sequence: CASSFGSGDEQFF. CDR3 in DNA: TGTGCCAGCAGCTTTGGCTCCGGCGATGAGCAGTTCTTC.

This clonotype has ten or more counts. The chain combines TRBV19 with TRBJ1-1, with D possibly being TRBD1 (5 bases). V was pared by 2 bases and J by 3 bases, with 7 bases between. Germline V gene lookup returns CDR1 LNHDA and CDR2 SQIVND (reference sequence). The CDR3 contains 13 residues. CDR3 sequence (DNA): TGTGCCAGTAGTATACGGGGGTACACTGAAGCTTTCTTT. Its translation: CASSIRGYTEAFF. Based on the CDR3 plus reference TRBV19 and TRBJ1-1, the full variable domain is DGGITQSPKYLFRKEGQNVTLSCEQNLNHDAMYWYRQDPGQGLRLIYYSQIVNDFQKGDIAEGYSVSREKKESFPLTVTSAQKNPTAFYLCASSIRGYTEAFFGQGTRLTVV.

Ten or more counts support this clonotype. The chain combines TRBV4-1 with TRBJ2-7, with 8 bases matching TRBD1. Trimming took 1 base from V and 4 from J; bases not matched to a gene: 9. CDR1 and CDR2 from the germline V gene are MGHRA and YSYEKL. There are 16 residues in the CDR3. Here the CDR3 DNA reads TGCGCCAGCAGCCAAGGTCAGGGGGCAGCTGAATACGAGCAGTACTTC. Its protein is CASSQGQGAAEYEQYF.

In this sample, this clonotype turned up many times. This chain connects TRBV5-6 to TRBJ2-2; TRBD2 might be the D (5 bases). Germline loops: CDR1 SGHDT, CDR2 YYEEEE. CDR3 size: 12 residues. Trimming removed 5 bases from V and 5 bases from J, with 7 bases in between. The CDR3 is CASSEGTGELFF. In DNA form, the CDR3 reads TGTGCCAGCAGTGAGGGAACCGGGGAGCTGTTTTTT.

This clonotype is labeled medium-sized. The rearrangement links TRBV20-1 to TRBJ1-1; D is unclear. The germline V gene has CDR1 DFQATT and CDR2 SNEGSKA (reference sequence). Trimming removed 1 base at V and 3 bases at J, with 12 bases between. This CDR3 has 14 amino acids. CDR3 nucleotide sequence: TGCAGTGCTAGAGGGGCGTTCGGGGACACTGAAGCTTTCTTT. Translating it yields CSARGAFGDTEAFF.

This clonotype was seen at least ten times. V and J are TRBV27 and TRBJ2-1; 9 bases line up with TRBD1. V lost 7 bases, J lost 0 bases, and 7 bases stayed unmatched. The CDR3 length is 16 residues. Germline-derived CDR1 and CDR2 are MNHEY and SMNVEV (reference sequence). This CDR3 reads CASNPLGQGSYNEQFF. In DNA, the CDR3 is TGTGCCAGCAATCCCCTGGGACAGGGCTCCTACAATGAGCAGTTCTTC.

This clonotype was detected many times. The rearrangement uses TRBV10-3 and TRBJ2-1; D uncertain. Germline V gives CDR1 ENHRY, CDR2 SYGVKD. The V end lost 8 bases, the J end lost 2 bases, and 19 bases lay between the germline ends. This CDR3 region has 16 residues. The CDR3 region is CAIGPIGTAPYNEQFF. In nucleotides, the CDR3 is TGTGCCATCGGCCCCATCGGTACAGCCCCCTACAATGAGCAGTTCTTC.

This rearrangement joins TRBV5-1 to TRBJ2-7; 7 bases fit TRBD2. V lost 4 bases, J lost 10 bases, and 14 bases stayed unmatched. CDR1 is SGHRS, CDR2 YFSETQ, per germline. This CDR3 is 14 amino acids long. For the CDR3, the DNA is TGCGCCAGCAGCGGGGCATGGGGGGGTTCCGAACAGTACTTC. Translated: CASSGAWGGSEQYF.